Listed here are 26 T cell receptor beta chains from one sample, sequenced in a study of cytomegalovirus exposure and HLA in healthy donors. The PCR ran on 60 Vbeta and 13 Jbeta primers. Repertoires were generated with immunoSEQ multiplex PCR, while TCRdb's copy carries only in-frame clones and drops some. The sample has under 200,000 clones; around 64% are singletons. What was sequenced was PBMCs. All receptors come from a woman aged 30 to 39 in good health and CMV-seronegative.

This clone was picked up a small number of times. V gene TRBV5-6 combines with J gene TRBJ2-1; D unclear. This CDR3 is built from 14 residues. In germline, CDR1 is SGHDT, CDR2 YYEEEE. V was pared by 2 bases and J by 4 bases, with 10 bases between. CDR3 nucleotide sequence: TGTGCCAGCAGCTTTCCCGACACGTACAATGAGCAGTTCTTC. This gives the protein CASSFPDTYNEQFF.

The CDR3 DNA is TGCGCCAGCAGCCCAGGGACAGTGAACACCGGGGAGCTGTTTTTT. It specifies CASSPGTVNTGELFF. The genes are TRBV5-1 and TRBJ2-2; 7 bases align to TRBD1. This CDR3 region has 15 residues. Germline V gene data show CDR1 as SGHRS and CDR2 as YFSETQ. V shed 4 bases and J 1 base; nucleotides not matched to a gene: 4.

V gene TRBV30 combines with J gene TRBJ1-2; D not certain. This CDR3 is built from 14 residues. The V end lost 3 bases, the J end lost 5 bases, and 16 bases lay between the germline ends. Germline V gene sequence: CDR1 GTSNPN, CDR2 SVGIG (reference sequence). The CDR3 bases are TGTGCCTGGAGCTTAACAGCCTCTATATATGGCTACACCTTC. Encoded protein: CAWSLTASIYGYTF.

This clone has more than one count but fewer than ten. This sequence joins TRBV6-6 and TRBJ1-5, with D unclear. Trimming shortened V by 2 bases and J by 2 bases, and 7 bases separated the two germline ends. CDR3 length equals 14 residues. Germline V gene data show CDR1 as MNHNY and CDR2 as SVGAGI (reference sequence). DNA for the CDR3: TGTGCCAGCAGTTACCTGGCTGGCAATCAGCCCCAGCATTTT. Amino acids: CASSYLAGNQPQHF.

This rearrangement joins TRBV7-6 to TRBJ1-5, with 9 bases lining up with TRBD1. V lost 5 bases, J lost 6 bases, and 8 bases stayed unmatched. The CDR3 sequence is 15 residues long. Germline-derived CDR1 and CDR2 are SGHVS and FNYEAQ. The DNA for the CDR3 is TGTGCCAGCAGCCCGGGACAGGGAATGTTTCAGCCCCAGCATTTT. This translates into CASSPGQGMFQPQHF.

This clone was observed once. This chain connects TRBV5-8 to TRBJ2-2; 8 bases align to TRBD2. V gave up 4 bases and J gave up 3 bases; unmatched junction bases: 8. The V gene's germline CDR1 is SGHTS and CDR2 YDEGEE. This CDR3 has 16 residues. CDR3 coding DNA: TGTGCCAGCAGCCTGCCTGGGACTAGAGACACCGGGGAGCTGTTTTTT. It specifies CASSLPGTRDTGELFF.

This clone was picked up a small number of times. The genes are TRBV4-3 and TRBJ1-2, with D perhaps TRBD1 (5 bases). The CDR3 is 14 amino acids. The V end was cut by 1 base, the J end by 11 bases, with 17 bases between. Germline V gene lookup returns CDR1 LGHNA and CDR2 YSLEER. The CDR3 loop is CASSQGEGTRAYTF. CDR3 DNA: TGCGCCAGCAGCCAAGGGGAGGGAACCAGGGCATACACCTTC.

DNA of the CDR3: TGCGCCAGCAGCCAAGTGGGTCGAGCGGATGAAGCTTTCTTT. It is translated as CASSQVGRADEAFF. The chain uses TRBV4-1 and TRBJ1-1; D is unresolved. V shed 1 base and J shed 7 bases, with 13 bases lying between them. There are 14 residues in the CDR3. Germline-derived CDR1 and CDR2 are MGHRA and YSYEKL.

The genes are TRBV21-1 and TRBJ2-5; no DNA check was done on the table's D call, TRBD2. Gene TRBJ2-7 matches the end of the DNA better, so the J call may be wrong. TRBV21-1 is a known pseudogene. There are 13 residues in the CDR3. The CDR3 DNA reads TGTGCCAGCAGCAGATCGGGTGTATACGAGCAGTACTTC. It yields the protein CASSRSGVYEQYF.

The chain couples TRBV7-2 to TRBJ1-1; 10 bases are shared with TRBD1. V gave up 4 bases and J gave up 6 bases; unmatched junction bases: 8. This CDR3 is built from 15 residues. Germline CDR1 and CDR2: SGHTA and FQGNSA. The CDR3 sequence: CASSWGDRGWPEAFF. The CDR3, as DNA: TGTGCCAGCAGCTGGGGGGACAGGGGCTGGCCTGAAGCTTTCTTT.

The chain has TRBV4-1 and TRBJ2-7, with TRBD1 matching 9 bases. From germline, CDR1 is MGHRA and CDR2 YSYEKL. V shed 5 bases, J shed 5 bases, and the junction held 13 bases outside the gene matches. The CDR3 sequence is 16 residues long. The CDR3 region has the DNA TGCGCCAGCAGCACAACTTGGGGACAGGGAGTCCACGAGCAGTACTTC. This translates into CASSTTWGQGVHEQYF.

CDR3 sequence: CASSADSYEQYF. In DNA, the CDR3 is TGTGCCAGTAGTGCGGACTCCTACGAGCAGTACTTC. The chain recombines TRBV19 with TRBJ2-7; D is ambiguous. Trimming removed 5 bases from V and 0 bases from J, with 5 bases in between. Germline CDR1 reads LNHDA; CDR2 reads SQIVND (reference sequence). The CDR3 consists of 12 residues.

J is TRBJ2-1 and V is TRBV7-3; 7 bases align to TRBD2. V shed 3 bases and J 8 bases; nucleotides not matched to a gene: 7. There are 14 residues in the CDR3. Germline V gene data show CDR1 as SGHTA and CDR2 as FQGTGA. The CDR3 DNA reads as TGTGCCAGCAGCTTGTCTGCGGGAGAACATGAGCAGTTCTTC. This gives the protein CASSLSAGEHEQFF.

This clone was observed once. The rearrangement links TRBV7-6 to TRBJ2-1; 10 nucleotides line up with TRBD2. This CDR3 is 14 amino acids long. Germline V gene data show CDR1 as SGHVS and CDR2 as FNYEAQ. After removal of 5 bases from V and 9 bases from J, the junction contained 7 bases not matched to a gene. In DNA form, the CDR3 reads TGTGCCAGCAGCCCTAGCGGGAGCGGCGGTGAGCAGTTCTTC. Translation gives CASSPSGSGGEQFF.

This chain connects TRBV6-5 to TRBJ1-6; the match to TRBD1 covers 11 bases. Trimming took 0 bases from V and 10 from J; bases not matched to a gene: 2. The germline gives CDR1 MNHEY, CDR2 SVGAGI. The CDR3 totals 15 residues. The CDR3 nucleotides are TGTGCCAGCAGTTACTCCGGGACAGGGGGGTCACCCCTCCACTTT. Protein sequence: CASSYSGTGGSPLHF.

This clone was detected only once. In nucleotides, the CDR3 is TGTGCCAGCAGTTTAGAGGGACTAGCGGGGGATTCATACAATGAGCAGTTCTTC. Residues: CASSLEGLAGDSYNEQFF. This sequence joins TRBV27 and TRBJ2-1; 14 bases map to TRBD2. The germline V gene encodes CDR1 MNHEY and CDR2 SMNVEV (reference sequence). The CDR3 has 18 residues. V lost 2 bases, J lost 4 bases, and 7 bases stayed unmatched.

Comment on this clone: At one end the junction does not follow the germline gene, possibly because of a read error. This sequence joins TRBV7-9 and TRBJ2-1, with D uncertain. The CDR3 is 11 amino acids. In germline, CDR1 is SEHNR, CDR2 FQNEAQ (reference sequence). The CDR3 is CASSPTNEHFF. CDR3 bases: TGTGCCAGCAGCCCTACTAATGAGCACTTCTTC.

V usage is TRBV7-9 and J usage is TRBJ1-2; 7 positions match TRBD1. The CDR3 has 14 residues. The germline gives CDR1 SEHNR, CDR2 FQNEAQ (reference sequence). Losses at the gene ends were 7 bases for V and 4 bases for J; bases not matched to a gene: 9. CDR3 DNA: TGTGCCAGCACCTCACAGGGGATGGCCTATGGCTACACCTTC. Translation gives CASTSQGMAYGYTF.

This chain uses TRBV11-2 with TRBJ2-5; D possibly corresponds to TRBD1 (6 bases). The end of the DNA is better explained by TRBJ2-7, so the J call may be wrong. In germline, CDR1 is SGHAT, CDR2 FQNNGV. The CDR3 spans 13 residues. The CDR3 loop is CASSRQVNYEQYF. CDR3 DNA sequence: TGTGCCAGCAGCAGACAGGTGAACTACGAGCAGTACTTC.

This sequence joins TRBV19 and TRBJ1-5; TRBD1 matches 10 bases. J gave up 9 bases and V 5 bases, and 7 bases lay outside the gene matches. Germline V gene lookup returns CDR1 LNHDA and CDR2 SQIVND (reference sequence). The CDR3 runs to 14 residues. For the CDR3, the DNA is TGTGCCAGTAGTGCGAGACAGGGGGCGCCGCCCCAGCATTTT. Amino acids: CASSARQGAPPQHF. Looking up the rest from reference TRBV19 and TRBJ1-5 gives the full variable domain: DGGITQSPKYLFRKEGQNVTLSCEQNLNHDAMYWYRQDPGQGLRLIYYSQIVNDFQKGDIAEGYSVSREKKESFPLTVTSAQKNPTAFYLCASSARQGAPPQHFGDGTRLSIL.

This clone was observed a handful of times. The chain recombines TRBV7-2 with TRBJ2-5, with a tentative D call TRBD1 (6 bases). The CDR3 covers 13 residues. V was pared by 2 bases and J by 4 bases, with 8 bases between. Germline CDR1 reads SGHTA; CDR2 reads FQGNSA. As DNA, the CDR3 is TGTGCCAGCAGCTTATTCAGGGGAGAGACCCAGTACTTC. Its protein is CASSLFRGETQYF.

This clone was counted a single time. The V call is TRBV10-3, the J call TRBJ2-7; D is unresolved. The V end was cut by 3 bases, the J end by 6 bases, with 21 bases between. The V gene's germline CDR1 is ENHRY and CDR2 SYGVKD. The CDR3 sequence is 16 residues long. CDR3 protein: CAISESPPLLPGEQYF. The CDR3 DNA reads as TGTGCCATCAGTGAATCGCCACCCCTACTTCCGGGCGAGCAGTACTTC.

The table lists this clone with a few counts. The V call is TRBV27, the J call TRBJ1-5, with 8 bases lining up with TRBD1. The V and J ends lost 5 bases and 7 bases, in that order; junction bases with no gene match: 7. CDR3 length equals 14 residues. The V gene's germline CDR1 is MNHEY and CDR2 SMNVEV (reference sequence). In DNA form, the CDR3 reads TGTGCCAGCAGTCTCTGGGCAGGGGGCCAGCCCCAGCATTTT. Its protein product is CASSLWAGGQPQHF.

The chain carries TRBV27 and TRBJ1-1; tentatively, D is TRBD1 (6 bases). The germline gives CDR1 MNHEY, CDR2 SMNVEV (reference sequence). The V and J ends lost 0 bases and 6 bases respectively, with 8 bases between them. The CDR3 is 13 residues long. CDR3 sequence (DNA): TGTGCCAGCAGTTTATCAGGGGGTGCTGAAGCTTTCTTT. This gives the protein CASSLSGGAEAFF.

To note about this clone: Other DNA sequences within the sample encode an identical CDR3. The gene calls are TRBV15 and TRBJ1-5; the D is unclear. Trimming removed 2 bases at V and 4 bases at J, with 15 bases between. CDR1 LNHNV and CDR2 YYDKDF come from the germline V gene (reference sequence). This CDR3 is 16 amino acids long. CDR3 DNA: TGTGCCACCAGCAGACGTCGAGGTGGCACAAATCAGCCCCAGCATTTT. The encoded protein is CATSRRRGGTNQPQHF. Looking up the rest from reference TRBV15 and TRBJ1-5 gives the full variable domain: DAMVIQNPRYQVTQFGKPVTLSCSQTLNHNVMYWYQQKSSQAPKLLFHYYDKDFNNEADTPDNFQSRRPNTSFCFLDIRSPGLGDTAMYLCATSRRRGGTNQPQHFGDGTRLSIL.

The rearrangement uses TRBV6-1 and TRBJ2-1; perhaps TRBD2 as D (6 bases). The V and J ends lost 2 bases and 1 base respectively, with 12 bases between them. Germline CDR1 MNHNS, CDR2 SASEGT. The CDR3 is 16 amino acids. CDR3 in amino acids: CASSELAPPSYNEQFF. The CDR3 DNA is TGTGCCAGCAGTGAACTAGCGCCTCCATCCTACAATGAGCAGTTCTTC.